This section outlines one TCR beta chain sequence together with its context. Original methodology: Estimation of nucleated cell counts was performed using reference gene primer amplification. The protocol was immunoSEQ multiplex PCR, while the TCRdb copy is restricted to in-frame clones and leaves out a portion. The V and J calls and clone size come from that table; D and trimming were worked out from the DNA. The top ten clones hold about 2.3% of a sample with 95,000 to 150,000 clones, around 78% of them seen once. Germline V CDR1 and CDR2: LNHDA, SQIVND (reference sequence). The CDR3 length is 13 residues. V lost 3 bases, J lost 2 bases, and 8 bases lay in between. These data come from a study of blood T cell repertoires in COVID-19. Turning to the study itself: Material from acute and convalescent COVID-19 was sourced from the United States, Italy and Spain. In each case, the material was cDNA or gDNA derived from T cells, B-cell-depleted T cells, or PBMCs.

The chain joins TRBV19 to TRBJ2-7, with D possibly TRBD2 on 5 matching bases. Sequenced input: peripheral blood. The TCR comes from an older man with acute or convalescent COVID-19. The CDR3: CASSMEAAYEQYF. In DNA, the CDR3 is TGTGCCAGTAGTATGGAGGCAGCCTACGAGCAGTACTTC.